This is a list of T cell receptor beta chains from one sample in a study of blood T cell repertoires in COVID-19. The method was immunoSEQ multiplex PCR; TCRdb's version includes in-frame clones alone and lacks a portion of them. Of roughly 80,000 clones listed, under 80% are singletons. Material for sequencing was peripheral blood. Receptor source: a human donor in a cohort sampled during active COVID-19. Both conserved end residues are part of each CDR3. D genes are given only for firm matches. Only some rows state a clone size, as once, few, many or a class for expanded clones.

D | J | V | size | CDR3 | DNA
. | TRBJ2-5 | TRBV27 | . | CASSSYSYQETQYF | TGTGCCAGCAGTTCCTACTCGTACCAAGAGACCCAGTACTTC
. | TRBJ1-3 | TRBV5-3 | . | CARSLGRGAIYF | TGTGCCAGAAGCTTGGGACGGGGTGCCATATATTTT
. | TRBJ1-5 | TRBV6-5 | once | CGTGVGGNQPQHF | TGTGGAACCGGGGTCGGAGGCAATCAGCCCCAGCATTTT
TRBD2 | TRBJ2-1 | TRBV11-2 | . | CASSLELAGGYYNEQFF | TGTGCCAGCAGCTTGGAACTAGCGGGGGGCTACTACAATGAGCAGTTCTTC
TRBD1 | TRBJ2-5 | TRBV25-1 | . | CASNRQGFQETQYF | TGTGCCAGCAACCGACAGGGGTTCCAAGAGACCCAGTACTTC
. | TRBJ2-2 | TRBV18 | . | CASSETGELFF | TGTGCCAGCTCAGAGACCGGGGAGCTGTTTTTT
. | TRBJ2-3 | TRBV21-1 | . | CASSPLRRQGAGDTQYF | TGTGCCAGCAGCCCTCTCAGGAGACAGGGGGCAGGAGATACGCAGTATTTT
TRBD1 | TRBJ1-6 | TRBV6-4 | . | CASSEGQANSPLHF | TGTGCCAGCAGTGAGGGACAGGCTAATTCACCCCTCCACTTT
TRBD1 | TRBJ1-1 | TRBV7-9 | . | CASSSPRETGAMNTEAFF | TGTGCCAGCAGCTCGCCCCGAGAGACAGGGGCCATGAACACTGAAGCTTTCTTT
. | TRBJ1-1 | TRBV25-1 | few | CASSARSGTEAFF | TGTGCCAGCAGTGCCCGGTCAGGAACTGAAGCTTTCTTT